This T cell receptor (beta chain) was documented in a study of low-dose radiotherapy and immunotherapy resistance in tumors. Time point defined: after trial treatment. Treatment reported: LDRT plus nivolumab, ipilimumab, low-dose cyclophosphamide and aspirin (RACIN trial). Gene-specific TRAV and TRBV primers were used for first-strand cDNA, covering alpha and beta chains. It was with a constant-region primer and a V-primer adapter that TCRs were amplified over approximately 20 PCR cycles. MiXCR, applied by TCRdb to the reads, yields one record per CDR3 protein. Among some 57,000 distinct CDR3 sequences listed, less than 30% were seen once. This clonotype was picked up many times. After removal of 3 bases from V and 4 bases from J, the junction contained 4 bases not matched to a gene. This CDR3 has 15 amino acids. Germline-derived CDR1 and CDR2 are SNHLY and FYNNEI.

The source material was PBMCs, sampled after low-dose radiotherapy plus immunotherapy. The chain has TRBV2 and TRBJ1-4; TRBD1 aligns across 8 bases. This sequence was found in a male donor with prostate cancer. CDR3 sequence reads: CASSDRGLVNEKLFF. DNA for the CDR3: TGTGCCAGCAGTGACAGGGGGCTAGTTAATGAAAAACTGTTTTTT.